What follows are 20 T cell receptor beta chains derived from one specimen sequenced in a study of cytomegalovirus exposure and HLA in healthy donors. A multiplex PCR was run with 60 Vbeta primers and 13 Jbeta primers. TCRdb's table, derived via immunoSEQ multiplex PCR, lists solely in-frame clones and lacks some. The sample consists of 140,000 or so clones, under 90% of them appearing once. The source material was PBMCs. The receptor set was obtained from a boy aged 2 to 10 in good health and CMV-seronegative.

This clone occurred once. The J gene is TRBJ2-3, the V gene TRBV4-1; 8 bases align to TRBD2. Trimming removed 1 base from V and 6 bases from J; junction bases left unmatched: 15. The CDR3 extends over 18 amino acids. From germline, CDR1 is MGHRA and CDR2 YSYEKL. CDR3 bases: TGCGCCAGCAGCCAAGGGATCACGCGGCGGGGGGTTCAGGATACGCAGTATTTT. Protein product: CASSQGITRRGVQDTQYF.

This clone was counted a few times. The chain combines TRBV6-6 with TRBJ2-1; perhaps TRBD1 as D (5 bases). V was clipped by 0 bases and J by 9 bases, with 18 bases between them. The CDR3 totals 16 residues. Germline assignment: CDR1 MNHNY and CDR2 SVGAGI (reference sequence). The CDR3 is CASSYSGSQGRSEQFF. As DNA, the CDR3 is TGTGCCAGCAGTTACTCGGGTTCCCAGGGCAGGAGTGAGCAGTTCTTC.

J is TRBJ2-4 and V is TRBV11-2, with D possibly matching TRBD1 (5 bases). This CDR3 is 18 amino acids long. Between the trimmed V and J ends, which lost 0 bases and 0 bases, there was a span of 15 bases. The germline gives CDR1 SGHAT, CDR2 FQNNGV. The CDR3 sequence: CASSLEWRQGRAKNIQYF. The CDR3 coding sequence is TGTGCCAGCAGCTTAGAATGGCGCCAGGGCCGAGCCAAAAACATTCAGTACTTC.

The chain uses TRBV28 and TRBJ2-7; 8 bases agree with TRBD2. The length of the CDR3 is 14 residues. The V gene's germline CDR1 is MDHEN and CDR2 SYDVKM. Trimming at V came to 6 bases and at J to 10 bases, leaving 14 bases not matched to a gene. The CDR3 bases are TGTGCCAGCAGATCCGGGGGGGTAGTACGAGTTCAGTACTTC. Amino acids: CASRSGGVVRVQYF.

The chain carries TRBV28 and TRBJ2-2; a weak D match, TRBD1 (7 bases). V gave up 5 bases and J gave up 6 bases, with 16 bases separating them. Germline CDR1 and CDR2: MDHEN and SYDVKM. The CDR3 spans 15 residues. This CDR3 is CASSPPRGDAGELFF. The DNA for the CDR3 is TGTGCCAGCAGTCCTCCCAGGGGGGACGCCGGGGAGCTGTTTTTT.

The rearrangement uses TRBV10-3 and TRBJ2-7; tentative D call: TRBD1 (6 bases). CDR3 length: 15 amino acids. Trimming cost V 4 bases and J 6 bases, with 19 bases left between them. Per germline, CDR1 ENHRY and CDR2 SYGVKD. CDR3 coding DNA: TGTGCCATCAGTGCGCTCAGGGGTCTCAGTCTCGAGCAGTACTTC. Its protein is CAISALRGLSLEQYF.

The chain combines TRBV10-1 with TRBJ1-4, with 11 bases identical to TRBD1. The CDR3 covers 15 residues. Germline V gives CDR1 WNHNN, CDR2 SYGVQD (reference sequence). J lost 7 bases, V lost 4 bases, and 5 bases had no gene match. CDR3 nucleotides: TGCGCCAGCAGTGCGGGACAGGGGGTCCGTGAAAAACTGTTTTTT. This sequence encodes CASSAGQGVREKLFF.

This clone was seen only a few times. The genes are TRBV2 and TRBJ1-4; a possible D gene is TRBD1 (5 bases). Germline loops: CDR1 SNHLY, CDR2 FYNNEI. The CDR3 loop spans 16 amino acids. V lost 0 bases to trimming and J lost 8 bases, with 16 bases between them. The CDR3 sequence: CASSEALRGGREKLFF. The CDR3 DNA reads TGTGCCAGCAGTGAAGCGCTTAGGGGAGGTCGAGAAAAACTGTTTTTT.

The CDR3 loop reads CASSAETGGYGYTF. The CDR3 DNA reads TGTGCCAGCAGCGCAGAGACAGGGGGCTATGGCTACACCTTC. V gene TRBV9 combines with J gene TRBJ1-2; TRBD1 matches at 9 bases. Germline CDR1 reads SGDLS; CDR2 reads YYNGEE. The CDR3 spans 14 residues. J gave up 4 bases and V 3 bases, and 4 bases lay outside the gene matches. Full variable domain (rest looked up from reference TRBV9 and TRBJ1-2): DSGVTQTPKHLITATGQRVTLRCSPRSGDLSVYWYQQSLDQGLQFLIQYYNGEERAKGNILERFSAQQFPDLHSELNLSSLELGDSALYFCASSAETGGYGYTFGSGTRLTVV.

V is TRBV29-1 and J is TRBJ1-2; no clear D. Germline CDR1 is SQVTM and CDR2 is ANQGSEA. This CDR3 has 15 residues. V lost 1 base to trimming and J lost 2 bases, with 14 bases between them. CDR3 sequence (DNA): TGCAGCGTTGAAGGTGGCCTAACCGGGAACTATGGCTACACCTTC. Translating it yields CSVEGGLTGNYGYTF.

The chain recombines TRBV6-1 with TRBJ2-1, with 8 nucleotides matching TRBD2. Germline loops: CDR1 MNHNS, CDR2 SASEGT. The ends lost 2 bases at V and 2 bases at J; junction bases unmatched: 5. This CDR3 is 16 amino acids long. The CDR3 DNA reads as TGTGCCAGCAGTGAATCAGCGGGAGCCCCCTACAATGAGCAGTTCTTC. Protein product: CASSESAGAPYNEQFF.

As regards this clone: The same CDR3 arises from other DNA sequences in this sample as well. The chain uses TRBV19 and TRBJ1-6, with unresolved D. The CDR3 is 13 amino acids. The germline CDR1 and CDR2 sequences are LNHDA and SQIVND (reference sequence). Trimming left V 7 bases short and J 7 bases short, with 11 bases between. The CDR3 protein is CASNEGVNSPLHF. Written as DNA, the CDR3 is TGTGCCAGTAACGAGGGCGTGAATTCACCCCTCCACTTT. Combining the CDR3 with reference TRBV19 and TRBJ1-6 gives the whole variable domain DGGITQSPKYLFRKEGQNVTLSCEQNLNHDAMYWYRQDPGQGLRLIYYSQIVNDFQKGDIAEGYSVSREKKESFPLTVTSAQKNPTAFYLCASNEGVNSPLHFGNGTRLTVT.

This chain connects TRBV11-2 to TRBJ2-5, with 9 bases lining up with TRBD2. Near its end, the DNA agrees better with TRBJ2-7, so the J call may be wrong. CDR1 SGHAT and CDR2 FQNNGV come from the germline V gene. The CDR3 sequence is 18 residues long. This CDR3 reads CASSLGLGLAKSSYEQYF. CDR3 in DNA: TGTGCCAGCAGCTTAGGCCTGGGACTAGCCAAGAGCTCCTACGAGCAGTACTTC.

The chain employs TRBV4-2 and TRBJ2-1; D ambiguous. V dropped 4 bases and J dropped 2 bases, with 9 bases sitting between them. This CDR3 is 14 amino acids long. The germline gives CDR1 LGHNA, CDR2 YNFKEQ. Here the CDR3 DNA reads TGTGCCAGCAGCCTCGACGGAGCCTACAATGAGCAGTTCTTC. This gives the protein CASSLDGAYNEQFF.

This sequence joins TRBV9 and TRBJ1-1; 10 positions match TRBD1. This CDR3 comprises 14 residues. V dropped 2 bases and J dropped 3; count of bases not matched to a gene: 1. Germline V lookup: CDR1 SGDLS, CDR2 YYNGEE. The CDR3 sequence is CASSVGTGDTEAFF. CDR3 bases: TGTGCCAGCAGCGTGGGGACAGGGGACACTGAAGCTTTCTTT.

This sequence joins TRBV5-8 and TRBJ1-3; D gene uncertain. This CDR3 contains 16 residues. Trimming pared 0 bases from V and 1 base from J, leaving 11 bases between. Germline CDR1 is SGHTS and CDR2 is YDEGEE. CDR3 sequence: CASSLVIITSGNTIYF. For the CDR3, the DNA is TGTGCCAGCAGCTTGGTAATCATAACTTCTGGAAACACCATATATTTT.

The chain employs TRBV10-3 and TRBJ1-2, with 7 positions matching TRBD1. There are 12 residues in the CDR3. CDR1 ENHRY and CDR2 SYGVKD come from the germline V gene. V lost 9 bases, J lost 2 bases, and 3 bases stayed unmatched. The DNA of the CDR3 is TGTGCCATGACAGGGCCCAACTATGGCTACACCTTC. This sequence encodes CAMTGPNYGYTF.

The CDR3 sequence is CASSLEWTTRAQYF. The CDR3 DNA sequence: TGTGCCAGCAGCTTGGAGTGGACGACGCGGGCCCAGTACTTC. This chain connects TRBV5-4 to TRBJ2-5; TRBD2 is a possible D gene (5 bases). The V end was cut by 0 bases, the J end by 9 bases, with 15 bases between. The CDR3 spans 14 residues. Germline V gene sequence: CDR1 SGHNT, CDR2 YYREEE (reference sequence).

This chain uses TRBV18 with TRBJ1-1, with a weak D call TRBD1 (5 bases). The germline V gene encodes CDR1 KGHSH and CDR2 LQKENI. This CDR3 region has 14 residues. Trimming pared 3 bases from V and 6 bases from J, leaving 14 bases between. CDR3 in amino acids: CASSPQRGRPEAFF. In DNA form, the CDR3 reads TGTGCCAGCTCACCCCAAAGGGGCCGTCCTGAAGCTTTCTTT.

V gene TRBV5-8 combines with J gene TRBJ1-1; a possible D gene is TRBD1 (5 bases). This CDR3 is 16 amino acids long. The ends were cut back, 0 bases at V and 0 bases at J, with 12 bases in the middle. Germline-derived CDR1 and CDR2 are SGHTS and YDEGEE. CDR3 sequence (DNA): TGTGCCAGCAGCTTGGATGACAGAACAATGAACACTGAAGCTTTCTTT. Encoded protein: CASSLDDRTMNTEAFF.